Listed below are T cell receptor beta chains from one sample, sequenced in a study of blood T cell repertoires in COVID-19. Here immunoSEQ multiplex PCR was the method, and the copy in TCRdb shows in-frame clones only, minus some. The sample has about 130,000 clones; 88% are singletons. Input material: peripheral blood. All receptors derive from a man between 45 and 60 years old with acute or convalescent COVID-19. Each CDR3 is given with its conserved first and last residue. The D gene is left open where the match is weak. Some rows mark clone size as missing; the rest say once, few, many or name a class of expanded clone.

clone size	D gene	J gene	V gene	CDR3 protein	CDR3 DNA
NA	TRBD1	TRBJ1-5	TRBV10-3	CAISGDRAQPQHF	TGTGCCATCAGTGGGGACAGGGCCCAGCCCCAGCATTTT
NA	TRBD1	TRBJ2-7	TRBV27	CASSLTGTGAPLEYEQYF	TGTGCCAGCAGTTTGACCGGGACAGGGGCACCCTTAGAGTACGAGCAGTACTTC
NA	NA	TRBJ1-1	TRBV7-9	CASSFLVTEAFF	TGTGCCAGCAGCTTCTTAGTCACTGAAGCTTTCTTT
NA	NA	TRBJ2-1	TRBV28	CASSLAGTNSYNEQFF	TGTGCCAGCAGCCTCGCCGGGACAAACTCCTACAATGAGCAGTTCTTC
NA	TRBD1	TRBJ2-7	TRBV7-2	CASSLAGTGNYEQYF	TGTGCCAGCAGCTTAGCCGGGACAGGGAACTACGAGCAGTACTTC
NA	NA	TRBJ1-1	TRBV5-1	CASSLLGQSNTEAFF	TGCGCCAGCAGCTTGCTCGGTCAATCGAACACTGAAGCTTTCTTT
NA	NA	TRBJ1-2	TRBV7-9	CASSMTVGYGYTF	TGTGCCAGCAGCATGACTGTCGGCTATGGCTACACCTTC
NA	NA	TRBJ1-1	TRBV18	CASRSALNTEAFF	TGTGCCAGCAGAAGCGCCTTGAACACTGAAGCTTTCTTT
NA	NA	TRBJ1-1	TRBV6-6	CASSSETMNAFF	TGTGCCAGCAGTTCCGAAACAATGAACGCTTTCTTT
NA	NA	TRBJ1-1	TRBV7-2	CASSLLGGGSTEAFF	TGTGCCAGCAGCCTCCTTGGGGGGGGGTCCACTGAAGCTTTCTTT
NA	NA	TRBJ1-3	TRBV11-3	CASSLGSGTGNTIYF	TGTGCCAGCAGCTTAGGATCGGGTACTGGAAACACCATATATTTT
NA	NA	TRBJ1-3	TRBV7-9	CASSPGGNTIYF	TGTGCCAGCAGCCCAGGAGGAAACACCATATATTTT
NA	TRBD1	TRBJ1-4	TRBV5-1	CASSLVSGQGNEKLFF	TGCGCCAGCAGCTTGGTTTCGGGACAGGGAAATGAAAAACTGTTTTTT
NA	NA	TRBJ2-1	TRBV11-2	CASSPLLNEQFF	TGTGCCAGCAGCCCGCTACTCAATGAGCAGTTCTTC
NA	NA	TRBJ1-1	TRBV10-3	CAISDGRDTEAFF	TGTGCCATCAGTGACGGCCGGGACACTGAAGCTTTCTTT
NA	TRBD1	TRBJ1-5	TRBV6-1	CASSGGTGGMSQPQHF	TGTGCCAGCAGTGGGGGGACAGGGGGCATGAGTCAGCCCCAGCATTTT
NA	TRBD2	TRBJ2-7	TRBV6-5	CASSSRTSGSSYEQYF	TGTGCCAGCAGTTCCCGGACTAGCGGGAGCTCCTACGAGCAGTACTTC
NA	NA	TRBJ1-2	TRBV19	CASSTQEPLYGYTF	TGTGCCAGTAGTACACAGGAGCCTCTCTATGGCTACACCTTC
NA	NA	TRBJ1-4	TRBV5-1	CASSLEGVRGEKLFF	TGCGCCAGCAGCTTGGAGGGGGTGCGTGGTGAAAAACTGTTTTTT
NA	NA	TRBJ1-4	TRBV29-1	CSVGLRLANEKLFF	TGCAGCGTTGGCCTCAGGCTGGCTAATGAAAAACTGTTTTTT
NA	NA	TRBJ2-2	TRBV5-1	CASSLGGSAGELFF	TGCGCCAGCAGCTTGGGAGGGAGTGCCGGGGAGCTGTTTTTT
once	NA	TRBJ1-2	TRBV28	CASRTPRGNYGYTF	TGTGCCAGCAGGACTCCACGGGGTAACTATGGCTACACCTTC
few	TRBD1	TRBJ1-2	TRBV12-3/TRBV12-4	CASSFGQGGYTF	TGTGCCAGCAGTTTCGGACAGGGCGGCTACACCTTC
NA	NA	TRBJ2-1	TRBV11-2	CASSLEGRWINEQFF	TGTGCCAGCAGCTTAGAGGGGAGGTGGATTAATGAGCAGTTCTTC
once	NA	TRBJ1-1	TRBV27	CASSLRQRSTEAFF	TGTGCCAGCAGTTTAAGACAGCGCTCCACTGAAGCTTTCTTT
NA	TRBD2	TRBJ2-5	TRBV6-1	CASREAGGETQYF	TGTGCCAGCAGGGAAGCGGGGGGAGAGACCCAGTACTTC